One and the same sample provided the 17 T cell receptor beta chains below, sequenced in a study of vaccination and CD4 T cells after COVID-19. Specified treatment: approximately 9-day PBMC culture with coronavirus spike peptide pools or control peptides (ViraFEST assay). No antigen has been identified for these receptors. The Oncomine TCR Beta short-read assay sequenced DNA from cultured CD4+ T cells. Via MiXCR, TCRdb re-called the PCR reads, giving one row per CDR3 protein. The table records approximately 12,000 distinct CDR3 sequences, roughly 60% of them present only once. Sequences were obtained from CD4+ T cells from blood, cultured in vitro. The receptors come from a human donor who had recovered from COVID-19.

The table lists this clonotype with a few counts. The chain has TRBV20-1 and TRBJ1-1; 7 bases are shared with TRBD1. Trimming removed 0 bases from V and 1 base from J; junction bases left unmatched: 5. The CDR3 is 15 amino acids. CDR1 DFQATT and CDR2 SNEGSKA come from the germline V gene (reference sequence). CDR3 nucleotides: TGCAGTGCTAGAGATTTTCGGACAGGGAACACTGAAGCTTTCTTT. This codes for CSARDFRTGNTEAFF.

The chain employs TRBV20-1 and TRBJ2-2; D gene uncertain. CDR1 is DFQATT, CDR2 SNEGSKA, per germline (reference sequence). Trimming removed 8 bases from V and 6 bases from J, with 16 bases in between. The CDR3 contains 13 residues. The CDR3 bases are TGCAGTCTCGAGAGCGAGGACGCCGGGGAGCTGTTTTTT. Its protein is CSLESEDAGELFF.

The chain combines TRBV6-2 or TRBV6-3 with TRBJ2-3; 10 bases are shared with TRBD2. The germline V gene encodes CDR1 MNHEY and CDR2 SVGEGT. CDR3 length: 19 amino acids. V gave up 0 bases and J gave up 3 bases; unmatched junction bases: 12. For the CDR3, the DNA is TGTGCCAGCAGTTACTCGATTGGGCCTAGCGGGAGTAAAACAGATACGCAGTATTTT. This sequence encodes CASSYSIGPSGSKTDTQYF.

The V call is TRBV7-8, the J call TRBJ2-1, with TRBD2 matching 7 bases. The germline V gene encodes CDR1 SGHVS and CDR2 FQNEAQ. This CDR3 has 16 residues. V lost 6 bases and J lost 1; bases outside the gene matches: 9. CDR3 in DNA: TGTGCCAGCAGACTATCGGGTAGCGGGTCCTACAATGAGCAGTTCTTC. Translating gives CASRLSGSGSYNEQFF.

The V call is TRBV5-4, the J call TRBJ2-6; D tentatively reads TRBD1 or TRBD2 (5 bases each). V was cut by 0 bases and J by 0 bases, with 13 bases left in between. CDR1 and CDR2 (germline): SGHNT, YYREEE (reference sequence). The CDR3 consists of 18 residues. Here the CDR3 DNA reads TGTGCCAGCAGCTTGGGGGGTAGGGGAGACTCTGGGGCCAACGTCCTGACTTTC. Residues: CASSLGGRGDSGANVLTF. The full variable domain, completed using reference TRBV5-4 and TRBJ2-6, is ETGVTQSPTHLIKTRGQQVTLRCSSQSGHNTVSWYQQALGQGPQFIFQYYREEENGRGNFPPRFSGLQFPNYSSELNVNALELDDSALYLCASSLGGRGDSGANVLTFGAGSRLTVL.

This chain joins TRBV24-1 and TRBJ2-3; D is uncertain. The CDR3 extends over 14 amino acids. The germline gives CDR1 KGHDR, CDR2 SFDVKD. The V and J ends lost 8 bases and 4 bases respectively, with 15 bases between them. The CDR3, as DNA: TGTGCCACCACGACCTCCTCGCCGGCAGATACGCAGTATTTT. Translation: CATTTSSPADTQYF.

The CDR3 region has the DNA TGCGCCAGCAGCCAACCTCAGGGGGAGCTGTTTTTT. This gives the protein CASSQPQGELFF. The V call is TRBV4-1, the J call TRBJ2-2; D not certain. CDR1 is MGHRA, CDR2 YSYEKL, per germline. V shed 2 bases and J shed 8 bases, with 6 bases lying between them. This CDR3 has 12 residues.

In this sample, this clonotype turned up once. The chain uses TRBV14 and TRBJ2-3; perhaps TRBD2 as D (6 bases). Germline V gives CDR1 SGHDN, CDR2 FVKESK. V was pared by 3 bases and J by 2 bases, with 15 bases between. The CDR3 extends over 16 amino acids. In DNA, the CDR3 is TGTGCCAGCAGCCAGGGCGGGACTCCCTACACAGATACGCAGTATTTT. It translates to CASSQGGTPYTDTQYF.

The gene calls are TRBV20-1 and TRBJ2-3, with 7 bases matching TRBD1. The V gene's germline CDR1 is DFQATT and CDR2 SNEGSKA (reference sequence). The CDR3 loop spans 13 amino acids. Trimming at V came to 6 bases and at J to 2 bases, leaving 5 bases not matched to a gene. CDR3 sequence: CSARDSSTDTQYF. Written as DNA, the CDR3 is TGCAGTGCCAGGGACAGTTCCACAGATACGCAGTATTTT.

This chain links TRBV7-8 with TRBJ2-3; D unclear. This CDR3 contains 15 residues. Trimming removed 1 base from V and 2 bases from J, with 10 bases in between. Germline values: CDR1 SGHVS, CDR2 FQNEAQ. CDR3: CASSLGIFTTDTQYF. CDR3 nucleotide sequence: TGTGCCAGCAGCTTAGGGATTTTCACCACAGATACGCAGTATTTT.

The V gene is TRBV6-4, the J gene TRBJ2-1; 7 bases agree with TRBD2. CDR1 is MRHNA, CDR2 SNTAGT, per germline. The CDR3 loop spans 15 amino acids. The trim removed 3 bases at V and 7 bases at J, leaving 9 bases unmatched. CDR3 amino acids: CASSDGSSGVNEQFF. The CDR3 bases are TGTGCCAGCAGTGATGGGTCTAGCGGCGTAAATGAGCAGTTCTTC.

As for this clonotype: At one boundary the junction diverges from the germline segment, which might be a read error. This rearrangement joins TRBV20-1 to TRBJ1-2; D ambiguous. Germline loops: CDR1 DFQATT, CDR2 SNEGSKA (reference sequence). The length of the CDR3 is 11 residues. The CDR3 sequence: CLGSRDYGYTF. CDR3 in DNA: TGTCTTGGGTCCCGCGACTATGGCTACACCTTC.

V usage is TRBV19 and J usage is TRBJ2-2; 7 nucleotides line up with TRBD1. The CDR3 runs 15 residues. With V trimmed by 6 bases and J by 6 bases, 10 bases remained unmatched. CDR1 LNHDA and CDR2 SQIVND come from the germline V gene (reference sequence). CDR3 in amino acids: CASRRGGWESGELFF. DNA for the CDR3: TGTGCCAGTAGGAGAGGGGGCTGGGAGTCCGGGGAGCTGTTTTTT.

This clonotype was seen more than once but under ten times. Here the CDR3 reads CATSDFPLAGGPGEQFF. DNA for the CDR3: TGTGCCACCAGTGATTTTCCACTAGCGGGAGGGCCAGGCGAGCAGTTCTTC. This sequence joins TRBV24-1 and TRBJ2-1; TRBD2 matches at 13 bases. The CDR3 sequence is 17 residues long. Germline V lookup: CDR1 KGHDR, CDR2 SFDVKD. After removal of 1 base from V and 10 bases from J, the junction contained 9 bases not matched to a gene.

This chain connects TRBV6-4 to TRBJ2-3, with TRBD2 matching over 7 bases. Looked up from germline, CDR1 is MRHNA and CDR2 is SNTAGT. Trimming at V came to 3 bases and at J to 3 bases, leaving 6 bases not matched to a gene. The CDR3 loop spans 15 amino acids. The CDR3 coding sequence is TGTGCCAGCAGTGAAATAGCGGGTCGAACAGATACGCAGTATTTT. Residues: CASSEIAGRTDTQYF.

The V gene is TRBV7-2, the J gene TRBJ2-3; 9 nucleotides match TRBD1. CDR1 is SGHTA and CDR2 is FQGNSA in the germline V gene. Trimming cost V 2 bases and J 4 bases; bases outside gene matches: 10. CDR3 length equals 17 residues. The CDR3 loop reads CASSLLLAGQGPDTQYF. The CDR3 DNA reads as TGTGCCAGCAGCTTATTGCTGGCGGGACAGGGTCCAGATACGCAGTATTTT.

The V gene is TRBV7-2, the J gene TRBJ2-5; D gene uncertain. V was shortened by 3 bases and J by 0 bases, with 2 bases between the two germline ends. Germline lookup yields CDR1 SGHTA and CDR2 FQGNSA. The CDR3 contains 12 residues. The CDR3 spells CASSLYQETQYF. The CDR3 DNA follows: TGTGCCAGCAGCTTGTACCAAGAGACCCAGTACTTC.